These 25 T cell receptor beta chains originate from one sample sequenced in a study of blood T cell repertoires in COVID-19. Assay: immunoSEQ multiplex PCR; the TCRdb copy retains only in-frame clones and omits some. The profile shows about 90,000 clones, about nine tenths of them singletons. The specimen sequenced was peripheral blood. The receptor set was obtained from a human donor with active COVID-19. The donor label of this sample is uncertain.

The rearrangement uses TRBV2 and TRBJ1-6; D remains ambiguous. Germline V lookup: CDR1 SNHLY, CDR2 FYNNEI. The CDR3 runs to 14 residues. The V gene lost 1 base and the J gene lost 10 bases, with 11 bases spanning the gap. CDR3 sequence (DNA): TGTGCCAGCAGTGAAGAGGGAGGATCCTCACCCCTCCACTTT. Translating it yields CASSEEGGSSPLHF.

The chain links TRBV13 to TRBJ2-3; 8 bases agree with TRBD2. The germline V gene encodes CDR1 PRHDT and CDR2 FYEKMQ (reference sequence). The CDR3 extends over 17 amino acids. The J segment lost 2 bases and the V segment lost 0 bases, leaving 7 bases of the junction unmatched. The CDR3 region has the DNA TGTGCCAGCAGCTTAGGAGGGACTAGTTGGCCCACAGATACGCAGTATTTT. It translates to CASSLGGTSWPTDTQYF.

This clone was detected once. This chain joins TRBV20-1 and TRBJ2-5; TRBD2 matches at 7 bases. V lost 3 bases and J lost 7; bases outside the gene matches: 14. The CDR3 runs to 15 residues. From germline, CDR1 is DFQATT and CDR2 SNEGSKA (reference sequence). The CDR3 sequence: CSASLLGGNGGTQYF. The CDR3 nucleotides read TGCAGTGCTAGTCTTCTGGGAGGGAATGGTGGGACCCAGTACTTC.

The V gene is TRBV2, the J gene TRBJ2-1; D is undetermined. The CDR3 loop spans 14 amino acids. Germline CDR1 SNHLY, CDR2 FYNNEI. V was trimmed by 2 bases and J by 8 bases, leaving 13 bases between them. The CDR3 here is CASSEWYREDEQFF. CDR3 nucleotide sequence: TGTGCCAGCAGTGAATGGTATAGAGAGGATGAGCAGTTCTTC.

This clone showed up just once. This chain connects TRBV11-2 to TRBJ1-4; 7 bases fit TRBD1. V gave up 6 bases and J gave up 2 bases; unmatched junction bases: 6. From germline, CDR1 is SGHAT and CDR2 FQNNGV. The CDR3 is made up of 15 amino acids. The CDR3 DNA sequence: TGTGCCAGCAGTTCCCGACAGGGTACTAATGAAAAACTGTTTTTT. The encoded protein is CASSSRQGTNEKLFF.

The J gene is TRBJ2-3, the V gene TRBV5-6, with 11 positions matching TRBD2. The trim removed 3 bases at V and 5 bases at J, leaving 8 bases unmatched. CDR1 is SGHDT, CDR2 YYEEEE, per germline. The CDR3 length is 16 residues. The CDR3 sequence: CASSSLAGGPQDTQYF. The CDR3 DNA reads as TGTGCCAGCAGCTCCTTAGCGGGGGGGCCGCAAGATACGCAGTATTTT.

The gene calls are TRBV4-1 and TRBJ2-3, with no clear D. V dropped 1 base and J dropped 4 bases, with 18 bases sitting between them. Per germline, CDR1 MGHRA and CDR2 YSYEKL. The CDR3 runs to 17 residues. CDR3 DNA sequence: TGCGCCAGCAGCCAAGTCGAGATAGCAAGTGTAGCAGATACGCAGTATTTT. Translating it yields CASSQVEIASVADTQYF.

The rearrangement links TRBV5-1 to TRBJ2-7; 8 nucleotides align to TRBD1. Unmatched junction bases numbered 20, after V lost 3 bases and J lost 3 bases. CDR1 is SGHRS, CDR2 YFSETQ, per germline. The CDR3 extends over 19 amino acids. CDR3 bases: TGCGCCAGCAGCTGGGACAGGATGACCACCTTGAAGGCCCACTACGAGCAGTACTTC. Its translation is CASSWDRMTTLKAHYEQYF. The full variable domain, rest sourced from reference TRBV5-1 and TRBJ2-7, is KAGVTQTPRYLIKTRGQQVTLSCSPISGHRSVSWYQQTPGQGLQFLFEYFSETQRNKGNFPGRFSGRQFSNSRSEMNVSTLELGDSALYLCASSWDRMTTLKAHYEQYFGPGTRLTVT.

The rearrangement joins TRBV6-5 to TRBJ2-5; unclear D gene. The germline V and J ends were trimmed by 6 bases and 6 bases, with 17 bases remaining between them. The CDR3 is made up of 14 amino acids. The germline V gene has CDR1 MNHEY and CDR2 SVGAGI. CDR3 nucleotide sequence: TGTGCCAGCAGCTACGACTCTGTGAGGAAGACCCAGTACTTC. This codes for CASSYDSVRKTQYF.

The chain links TRBV19 to TRBJ2-1; D gene unclear. The CDR3 is 21 amino acids. Germline loops: CDR1 LNHDA, CDR2 SQIVND (reference sequence). V was clipped by 5 bases and J by 4 bases, with 33 bases between them. CDR3 region: CASSFTQAGDPYGTWYNEQFF. For the CDR3, the DNA is TGTGCCAGTAGTTTTACTCAAGCAGGCGATCCTTACGGTACATGGTACAATGAGCAGTTCTTC.

The V call is TRBV5-6, the J call TRBJ1-4; 10 bases agree with TRBD1. This CDR3 is 15 amino acids long. The germline CDR1 and CDR2 sequences are SGHDT and YYEEEE. V was clipped by 6 bases and J by 8 bases; unmatched bases: 10. Here the CDR3 reads CASTLRGQGREKLFF. In DNA form, the CDR3 reads TGTGCCAGCACCCTGAGGGGACAGGGGAGGGAAAAACTGTTTTTT.

V usage is TRBV3-1 (or the pseudogene TRBV3-2) and J usage is TRBJ2-1, with 8 bases lining up with TRBD1. V shed 4 bases and J 0 bases; nucleotides not matched to a gene: 2. The germline gives CDR1 LGHDT, CDR2 YNNKEL (reference sequence). This CDR3 spans 15 amino acids. The CDR3 DNA is TGTGCCAGCAGCCTGGACAGGGTCTCCTACAATGAGCAGTTCTTC. Translation gives CASSLDRVSYNEQFF.

This chain connects TRBV19 to TRBJ1-5; D is undetermined. The V end was cut by 5 bases, the J end by 1 base, with 15 bases between. Germline V gives CDR1 LNHDA, CDR2 SQIVND (reference sequence). CDR3 length: 16 amino acids. The CDR3 is CASSRPGGMSNQPQHF. CDR3 DNA sequence: TGTGCCAGTAGTCGGCCGGGAGGGATGAGCAATCAGCCCCAGCATTTT.

This rearrangement joins TRBV27 to TRBJ2-2, with a weak D call TRBD1 (5 bases). Germline V CDR1 and CDR2: MNHEY, SMNVEV (reference sequence). Trimming took off 3 bases at V and 6 bases at J, with 14 bases between the two ends. The CDR3 loop spans 15 amino acids. CDR3 coding DNA: TGTGCCAGCAGTTTGCGGCAGGGTCTCGCCGGGGAGCTGTTTTTT. Its protein product is CASSLRQGLAGELFF.

The chain joins TRBV28 to TRBJ2-7, with D possibly being TRBD1 (6 bases). Looked up from germline, CDR1 is MDHEN and CDR2 is SYDVKM. This CDR3 is 14 amino acids long. Trimming stripped 2 bases from V and 6 bases from J, with 14 bases between. The CDR3: CASSLQDSPSEQYF. For the CDR3, the DNA is TGTGCCAGCAGTTTACAGGACAGTCCGTCCGAGCAGTACTTC.

The chain joins TRBV6-6 to TRBJ1-6; D is ambiguous. CDR3 length: 14 residues. Deletions cut 2 bases from V and 10 bases from J, with 12 bases between. The V gene's germline CDR1 is MNHNY and CDR2 SVGAGI (reference sequence). The CDR3 sequence is CASSYAGGESPLHF. The CDR3, as DNA: TGTGCCAGCAGTTACGCGGGAGGAGAGTCACCCCTCCACTTT.

The rearrangement uses TRBV6-5 and TRBJ2-3; 9 bases agree with TRBD1. Germline CDR1 is MNHEY and CDR2 is SVGAGI. This CDR3 comprises 13 residues. The J segment lost 8 bases and the V segment lost 6 bases, leaving 6 bases of the junction unmatched. In nucleotides, the CDR3 is TGTGCCAGCAGCTTCACAGGGGGCAGTACGCAGTATTTT. Its protein is CASSFTGGSTQYF.

The rearrangement joins TRBV7-8 to TRBJ2-3; 7 bases align to TRBD2. J lost 2 bases, V lost 5 bases, and 13 bases had no gene match. The CDR3 totals 17 residues. The germline CDR1 and CDR2 sequences are SGHVS and FQNEAQ. In DNA form, the CDR3 reads TGTGCCAGCAGCCCCATTCCCAGCGGGGCCACCACAGATACGCAGTATTTT. Translation: CASSPIPSGATTDTQYF.

This clone was detected only once. The genes are TRBV7-8 and TRBJ2-7, with a possible D match to TRBD2 (5 bases). The germline V and J ends were trimmed by 3 bases and 0 bases, with 6 bases remaining between them. The V gene's germline CDR1 is SGHVS and CDR2 FQNEAQ. This CDR3 comprises 13 residues. CDR3: CASSFTSSYEQYF. The DNA of the CDR3 is TGTGCCAGCAGCTTCACTAGCTCCTACGAGCAGTACTTC.

CDR3 loop: CASSVDRGGGYTF. The CDR3 coding sequence is TGTGCCAGTAGTGTTGACAGGGGTGGTGGCTACACCTTC. This chain joins TRBV19 and TRBJ1-2, with TRBD1 matching over 8 bases. The length of the CDR3 is 13 residues. CDR1 and CDR2 from the germline V gene are LNHDA and SQIVND (reference sequence). V trimming: 5 bases; J trimming: 7 bases; junction bases outside the gene matches: 6.

J is TRBJ2-7 and V is TRBV4-1; 7 bases align to TRBD2. The length of the CDR3 is 17 residues. CDR1 and CDR2 (germline): MGHRA, YSYEKL. Trimming at V came to 0 bases and at J to 0 bases, leaving 8 bases not matched to a gene. The CDR3 region has the DNA TGCGCCAGCAGCCAAGAAGCTGCCGGGGGGAGCTCCTACGAGCAGTACTTC. Translation gives CASSQEAAGGSSYEQYF.

This clone was recorded only once. The V gene is TRBV10-3, the J gene TRBJ2-3; D may be TRBD1 (6 bases). The length of the CDR3 is 16 residues. Germline CDR1 is ENHRY and CDR2 is SYGVKD. V was trimmed by 0 bases and J by 1 base, leaving 11 bases between them. The CDR3, as DNA: TGTGCCATCAGTGAGTCGCAGGGGATAGGCACAGATACGCAGTATTTT. Translation gives CAISESQGIGTDTQYF.

The chain recombines TRBV5-1 with TRBJ2-7; 8 bases map to TRBD1. V shed 4 bases, J shed 3 bases, and the junction held 6 bases outside the gene matches. This CDR3 is 14 amino acids long. Germline CDR1 SGHRS, CDR2 YFSETQ. The CDR3 region has the DNA TGCGCCAGCAGCCCGCAGGGGGCGAGCTACGAGCAGTACTTC. Protein sequence: CASSPQGASYEQYF.

V is TRBV3-1 (or the pseudogene TRBV3-2) and J is TRBJ2-3, with 14 bases that match TRBD2. This CDR3 comprises 18 residues. Germline lookup yields CDR1 LGHDT and CDR2 YNNKEL (reference sequence). V lost 4 bases, J lost 3 bases, and 9 bases stayed unmatched. This CDR3 is CASSLGLAGGRRTDTQYF. CDR3 coding DNA: TGTGCCAGCAGCCTAGGACTAGCGGGGGGAAGGAGGACAGATACGCAGTATTTT.

The chain has TRBV6-2 or TRBV6-3 and TRBJ1-1, with 8 bases identical to TRBD1. The length of the CDR3 is 15 residues. From germline, CDR1 is MNHEY and CDR2 SVGEGT. Trimming cost V 2 bases and J 2 bases; bases outside gene matches: 4. The CDR3 DNA reads as TGTGCCAGCAGTTACCCAGGGGGCGCCAACACTGAAGCTTTCTTT. It translates to CASSYPGGANTEAFF.